Presented here are 28 T cell receptor beta chains from one specimen sequenced in a study of blood T cell repertoires in COVID-19. Sequenced by immunoSEQ multiplex PCR; TCRdb stores in-frame clones only, minus some. The table has about 55,000 clones, around 85% seen once. Sequencing was carried out using peripheral blood. The receptors were sampled from a human donor in a cohort sampled during active COVID-19.

This clone was detected only a few times. The rearrangement uses TRBV7-2 and TRBJ2-7, with TRBD2 identical over 7 bases. Germline-derived CDR1 and CDR2 are SGHTA and FQGNSA. Trimming cost V 1 base and J 3 bases; bases outside gene matches: 9. The CDR3 covers 16 residues. The CDR3 loop reads CASSLGGGYGGYEQYF. The CDR3 nucleotides are TGTGCCAGCAGCTTAGGGGGAGGGTATGGAGGCTACGAGCAGTACTTC.

In DNA form, the CDR3 reads TGTGCCAGCAGTATATCGACCTTAAGGGGGGAAAAACTGTTTTTT. Translating it yields CASSISTLRGEKLFF. The V gene is TRBV28, the J gene TRBJ1-4, with D perhaps matching TRBD1 (6 bases). The CDR3 has 15 residues. The V gene lost 5 bases and the J gene lost 8 bases, with 18 bases spanning the gap. Germline V gene sequence: CDR1 MDHEN, CDR2 SYDVKM. The whole variable domain, remainder taken from reference TRBV28 and TRBJ1-4, is DVKVTQSSRYLVKRTGEKVFLECVQDMDHENMFWYRQDPGLGLRLIYFSYDVKMKEKGDIPEGYSVSREKKERFSLILESASTNQTSMYLCASSISTLRGEKLFFGSGTQLSVL.

V and J are TRBV28 and TRBJ2-1; TRBD1 matches 9 bases. Germline CDR1 is MDHEN and CDR2 is SYDVKM. With 10 bases clipped from V and 2 bases from J, the junction kept 3 bases outside the gene matches. The CDR3 has 13 residues. The CDR3 spells CATTGGAYNEQFF. In DNA form, the CDR3 reads TGTGCCACTACAGGGGGCGCCTACAATGAGCAGTTCTTC.

The rearrangement links TRBV6-2 or TRBV6-3 to TRBJ2-3; no definite D call. Trimming removed 4 bases from V and 1 base from J, with 6 bases in between. Germline V lookup: CDR1 MNHEY, CDR2 SVGEGT. The CDR3 covers 13 residues. The CDR3 bases are TGTGCCAGCAGTTTCCCGGGCACAGATACGCAGTATTTT. It yields the protein CASSFPGTDTQYF.

This chain uses TRBV24-1 with TRBJ2-1; 8 bases are shared with TRBD1. Germline V gene data show CDR1 as KGHDR and CDR2 as SFDVKD. V lost 7 bases, J lost 3 bases, and 4 bases stayed unmatched. The CDR3 runs 14 residues. This CDR3 is CATSPGTGYNEQFF. The CDR3 nucleotides are TGTGCCACCAGCCCCGGGACAGGCTACAATGAGCAGTTCTTC.

The chain joins TRBV6-5 to TRBJ2-2; D not resolved. This CDR3 contains 13 residues. With 6 bases removed from V and 0 bases from J, the gap between germline ends came to 5 bases. In germline, CDR1 is MNHEY, CDR2 SVGAGI. The CDR3: CASREPNTGELFF. The CDR3 DNA reads TGTGCCAGCAGGGAGCCGAACACCGGGGAGCTGTTTTTT.

The J gene is TRBJ1-2, the V gene TRBV7-9; 7 bases match TRBD1. Germline assignment: CDR1 SEHNR and CDR2 FQNEAQ (reference sequence). The V gene end was trimmed by 8 bases and the J gene end by 6 bases; junction bases not matched to a gene: 18. The CDR3 runs to 16 residues. CDR3 sequence reads: CASGPPLQGYQDGYTF. The CDR3, as DNA: TGTGCCAGCGGCCCTCCATTACAGGGGTATCAGGATGGCTACACCTTC.

This clone appeared once. DNA of the CDR3: TGTGCCAGCAGCCTTCGGACAGGGAGCAAGCAGTACTTC. This codes for CASSLRTGSKQYF. The gene calls are TRBV14 and TRBJ2-7; 8 positions agree with TRBD1. Per the germline V gene, CDR1 is SGHDN and CDR2 is FVKESK. The CDR3 is 13 amino acids. The V and J ends lost 4 bases and 8 bases, in that order; junction bases with no gene match: 7.

The V gene is TRBV29-1, the J gene TRBJ2-1; D gene unclear. Trimming removed 4 bases from V and 0 bases from J, with 10 bases in between. The CDR3 has 14 amino acids. Germline CDR1 is SQVTM and CDR2 is ANQGSEA. The CDR3 nucleotides read TGCAGCGTTGCCCGGCGGCCCTCCTACAATGAGCAGTTCTTC. As protein: CSVARRPSYNEQFF.

The gene calls are TRBV6-1 and TRBJ2-1; TRBD2 matches at 7 bases. The trim removed 2 bases at V and 8 bases at J, leaving 9 bases unmatched. The germline V gene encodes CDR1 MNHNS and CDR2 SASEGT. The CDR3 is 15 amino acids. CDR3 nucleotide sequence: TGTGCCAGCAGTGAACGCGCGGGGAGGGGATATGAGCAGTTCTTC. Its protein is CASSERAGRGYEQFF.

This clone appeared once. This chain joins TRBV30 and TRBJ1-5, with D maybe TRBD1 (6 bases). Trimming removed 3 bases from V and 2 bases from J, with 14 bases in between. Per the germline V gene, CDR1 is GTSNPN and CDR2 is SVGIG (reference sequence). The CDR3 totals 15 residues. This CDR3 is CAWRDPAGGNQPQHF. The DNA of the CDR3 is TGTGCCTGGAGGGACCCGGCAGGGGGCAATCAGCCCCAGCATTTT. The full variable domain, in which reference TRBV30 and TRBJ1-5 provide the parts outside the CDR3, is SQTIHQWPATLVQPVGSPLSLECTVEGTSNPNLYWYRQAAGRGLQLLFYSVGIGQISSEVPQNLSASRPQDRQFILSSKKLLLSDSGFYLCAWRDPAGGNQPQHFGDGTRLSIL.

The V call is TRBV3-1 (or the pseudogene TRBV3-2), the J call TRBJ2-1; TRBD1 matches at 9 bases. Germline CDR1 LGHDT, CDR2 YNNKEL (reference sequence). This CDR3 spans 15 amino acids. V was clipped by 5 bases and J by 9 bases; unmatched bases: 11. The CDR3 here is CASSLTGTGRSEQFF. As DNA, the CDR3 is TGTGCCAGCAGCTTAACCGGGACAGGGCGGAGTGAGCAGTTCTTC.

The gene calls are TRBV19 and TRBJ2-7; TRBD2 aligns across 9 bases. The V and J ends lost 4 bases and 7 bases, in that order; junction bases with no gene match: 11. The CDR3 is 15 residues long. Germline values: CDR1 LNHDA, CDR2 SQIVND (reference sequence). The CDR3 is CASSKPGLARGEQYF. The CDR3 DNA reads as TGTGCCAGTAGTAAACCGGGACTAGCTCGCGGGGAGCAGTACTTC.

The J gene is TRBJ1-4, the V gene TRBV6-6; TRBD1 might be the D (5 bases). Germline loops: CDR1 MNHNY, CDR2 SVGAGI (reference sequence). Trimming took off 4 bases at V and 8 bases at J, with 11 bases between the two ends. This CDR3 contains 13 residues. CDR3 DNA sequence: TGTGCCAGCAGTTTGGGGACTTGGGAAAAACTGTTTTTT. Its protein is CASSLGTWEKLFF.

The chain is built from TRBV7-3 and TRBJ1-2; TRBD1 aligns across 7 bases. The CDR3 length is 14 residues. Trimming took 5 bases from V and 2 from J; bases not matched to a gene: 5. Germline V CDR1 and CDR2: SGHTA, FQGTGA. The CDR3 loop reads CASSPSTGNYGYTF. In DNA, the CDR3 is TGTGCCAGCAGCCCCTCGACAGGGAACTATGGCTACACCTTC.

The chain joins TRBV27 to TRBJ2-1; 12 bases line up with TRBD2. The CDR3 covers 14 residues. The germline V gene encodes CDR1 MNHEY and CDR2 SMNVEV (reference sequence). The J segment lost 12 bases and the V segment lost 5 bases, leaving 8 bases of the junction unmatched. CDR3 loop: CASSRLAGDRVQFF. CDR3 bases: TGTGCCAGCAGTCGACTAGCGGGAGATCGGGTGCAGTTCTTC.

The chain combines TRBV27 with TRBJ2-7; tentative D call: TRBD2 (7 bases). V gave up 7 bases and J gave up 4 bases, with 26 bases separating them. This CDR3 is built from 17 residues. Germline V lookup: CDR1 MNHEY, CDR2 SMNVEV (reference sequence). CDR3 DNA sequence: TGTGCCAGCAATCCCACAGCCCTGGGGGGGGCTCGGTACGAGCAGTACTTC. Translated, it gives CASNPTALGGARYEQYF.

The chain combines TRBV4-3 with TRBJ2-2; 10 bases line up with TRBD2. V trimming: 5 bases; J trimming: 1 base; junction bases outside the gene matches: 7. The CDR3 is 17 amino acids. The germline gives CDR1 LGHNA, CDR2 YSLEER. In DNA form, the CDR3 reads TGCGCCAGCAGCGTACTAGCGGGACCTTTGAACACCGGGGAGCTGTTTTTT. Residues: CASSVLAGPLNTGELFF.

The sample holds one count of this clone. The gene calls are TRBV5-1 and TRBJ2-5, with D tentatively TRBD2 (7 bases). V lost 3 bases to trimming and J lost 5 bases, with 14 bases between them. The CDR3 spans 14 residues. Germline CDR1 reads SGHRS; CDR2 reads YFSETQ. In nucleotides, the CDR3 is TGCGCCAGCAGCTCCTCCGGGGGGCTGGAGACCCAGTACTTC. It codes for CASSSSGGLETQYF. The entire variable domain, with the rest obtained from reference TRBV5-1 and TRBJ2-5, is as follows: KAGVTQTPRYLIKTRGQQVTLSCSPISGHRSVSWYQQTPGQGLQFLFEYFSETQRNKGNFPGRFSGRQFSNSRSEMNVSTLELGDSALYLCASSSSGGLETQYFGPGTRLLVL.

The chain couples TRBV29-1 to TRBJ2-2; D perhaps matches TRBD2 (6 bases). CDR1 is SQVTM and CDR2 is ANQGSEA in the germline V gene. The CDR3 is 11 amino acids. The germline V and J ends were trimmed by 7 bases and 5 bases, with 8 bases remaining between them. Here the CDR3 DNA reads TGCAGCGGCGGGGTTACCGGGGAGCTGTTTTTT. Encoded protein: CSGGVTGELFF.

The V call is TRBV28, the J call TRBJ1-2, with D perhaps TRBD1 (5 bases). The V end was cut by 9 bases, the J end by 4 bases, with 18 bases between. CDR3 length: 14 amino acids. Germline assignment: CDR1 MDHEN and CDR2 SYDVKM. The CDR3 region is CASQTWRGGYGYTF. As DNA, the CDR3 is TGTGCCAGTCAGACGTGGAGGGGAGGCTATGGCTACACCTTC.

The genes are TRBV6-2 or TRBV6-3 and TRBJ1-2; D unclear. Looked up from germline, CDR1 is MNHEY and CDR2 is SVGEGT. Trimming removed 0 bases from V and 4 bases from J, with 15 bases in between. The CDR3 totals 16 residues. CDR3 coding DNA: TGTGCCAGCAGTTACTCGGGCGACGGATACTTCTATGGCTACACCTTC. It translates to CASSYSGDGYFYGYTF.

The V call is TRBV11-2, the J call TRBJ1-6, with 10 bases lining up with TRBD1. The CDR3 length is 15 residues. Germline V CDR1 and CDR2: SGHAT, FQNNGV. With 4 bases clipped from V and 10 bases from J, the junction kept 7 bases outside the gene matches. The CDR3 loop is CASSSGQGVSSPLHF. For the CDR3, the DNA is TGTGCCAGCAGCTCTGGACAGGGGGTATCATCACCCCTCCACTTT.

The CDR3: CASSQPTLGASYEQYF. CDR3 sequence (DNA): TGCGCCAGCAGCCAACCGACGCTGGGGGCTTCCTACGAGCAGTACTTC. V and J are TRBV5-1 and TRBJ2-7; D perhaps matches TRBD1 (6 bases). Trimming shortened V by 4 bases and J by 1 base, and 18 bases separated the two germline ends. This CDR3 is 16 amino acids long. Germline loops: CDR1 SGHRS, CDR2 YFSETQ.

The chain carries TRBV25-1 and TRBJ1-5; D is possibly TRBD1 (5 bases). The CDR3 contains 13 residues. Deletions cut 2 bases from V and 7 bases from J, with 9 bases between. Germline lookup yields CDR1 MGHDK and CDR2 SYGVNS. The CDR3 region is CASSEGGAQPQHF. The CDR3 nucleotides read TGTGCCAGCAGTGAAGGTGGGGCACAGCCCCAGCATTTT.

V is TRBV29-1 and J is TRBJ2-7; 7 nucleotides line up with TRBD1. The V gene's germline CDR1 is SQVTM and CDR2 ANQGSEA. The CDR3 is 13 amino acids. V trimming: 4 bases; J trimming: 2 bases; junction bases outside the gene matches: 5. The CDR3 is CSVVRQGTYEQYF. For the CDR3, the DNA is TGCAGCGTTGTCCGACAGGGAACCTACGAGCAGTACTTC.

The J gene is TRBJ2-7, the V gene TRBV2, with a tentative D call TRBD1 (5 bases). Germline CDR1 SNHLY, CDR2 FYNNEI. V gave up 7 bases and J gave up 4 bases, with 20 bases separating them. The CDR3 spans 15 residues. The CDR3 protein is CASNPDRSPIYEQYF. Here the CDR3 DNA reads TGTGCCAGCAACCCCGACAGATCCCCTATTTACGAGCAGTACTTC.

V usage is TRBV12-1 and J usage is TRBJ2-4; the table's D call TRBD2 went unverified against the DNA. TRBV12-1 is recorded as a pseudogene. The CDR3 runs to 15 residues. The CDR3: CASSFMGRAKNIQYF. The CDR3 bases are TGTGCCAGCAGCTTTATGGGGAGGGCCAAAAACATTCAGTACTTC.